This TCR beta chain is from a study of cytomegalovirus exposure and HLA in healthy donors. Overall study findings and caveats: It was reportedly the case that the classifier diagnosed cytomegalovirus status with high specificity and sensitivity.

The study ran its PCR with 60 Vbeta and 13 Jbeta primers. TCRdb keeps only in-frame clones here, not all; method: immunoSEQ multiplex PCR. Of 90,000 or so clones in the sample, 78% were seen once. In its sample, this clone was seen once. As yet, its antigen is unknown. Nominally healthy donors were sampled, though unrecorded immune exposures were likely. The CDR3 has 15 amino acids. The junction had 10 bases not matched to a gene; V was cut back by 1 base and J by 10 bases. Looked up from germline, CDR1 is SGDLS and CDR2 is YYNGEE. Source material: PBMCs. This TCR was recovered from a middle-aged woman in good health and CMV-seronegative. V is TRBV9 and J is TRBJ2-5; 10 positions agree with TRBD2. This CDR3 is CASSVSGRASTVQYF. The CDR3 DNA reads as TGTGCCAGCAGCGTAAGCGGGAGGGCCTCGACGGTCCAGTACTTC.